The 18 T cell receptor beta chains presented below share a single source sample, sequenced in a study of CD8+ T cells in alopecia areata. The treatment: oral pan-JAK inhibitor, 5-10 mg twice daily. Sequencing templates came from extracted RNA that was reverse transcribed into cDNA. Data came from immunoSEQ multiplex PCR; TCRdb stores just in-frame clones and leaves some out. This table holds 190,000 or so clones, roughly 53% found once. Sequencing used CD8+ T cells sorted from blood, obtained at week 24, from a patient treated with tofacitinib. The receptors originated from a human donor with alopecia areata.

This chain links TRBV29-1 with TRBJ2-5, with D uncertain. V lost 3 bases and J lost 5, with 4 bases in between. Per the germline V gene, CDR1 is SQVTM and CDR2 is ANQGSEA. The CDR3 sequence is 10 residues long. The CDR3 here is CSVDRETQYF. The CDR3 nucleotides read TGCAGCGTTGACCGTGAGACCCAGTACTTC.

This chain's CDR3 is CASSPLTSPILYNEQFF. Here the CDR3 DNA reads TGTGCCAGCAGTCCCCTGACTTCTCCCATCCTTTACAATGAGCAGTTCTTC. The V gene is TRBV27, the J gene TRBJ2-1, with D uncertain. Germline assignment: CDR1 MNHEY and CDR2 SMNVEV (reference sequence). The CDR3 totals 17 residues. V gave up 5 bases and J gave up 4 bases, with 21 bases separating them.

The chain uses TRBV9 and TRBJ2-5; a weak D match, TRBD2 (5 bases). This CDR3 is built from 14 residues. Germline V lookup: CDR1 SGDLS, CDR2 YYNGEE. V lost 0 bases to trimming and J lost 5 bases, with 11 bases between them. The CDR3 here is CASSVEASLETQYF. The CDR3 DNA follows: TGTGCCAGCAGCGTAGAGGCTAGCCTGGAGACCCAGTACTTC.

The chain carries TRBV5-4 and TRBJ1-3, with 9 bases lining up with TRBD1. The V segment lost 7 bases and the J segment 4 bases; nucleotides outside the gene matches: 9. CDR1 and CDR2 from the germline V gene are SGHNT and YYREEE (reference sequence). This CDR3 has 15 residues. CDR3 coding DNA: TGTGCCAGCCGTTCGGACAGGGGAGGCGGAAACACCATATATTTT. Its translation is CASRSDRGGGNTIYF.

This rearrangement joins TRBV12-5 to TRBJ2-3; D is uncertain. The CDR3 loop spans 15 amino acids. Germline CDR1 and CDR2: LGHNT and FRNRAP. The ends were cut back, 0 bases at V and 4 bases at J, with 11 bases in the middle. This CDR3 is CASGLVLPSADTQYF. The CDR3 region has the DNA TGTGCTAGTGGTTTGGTACTCCCAAGCGCAGATACGCAGTATTTT.

The CDR3 coding sequence is TGTGCCAGCAGCTTAGGGGGACAGGGCGGCTACGAGCAGTACTTC. It yields the protein CASSLGGQGGYEQYF. The chain recombines TRBV11-2 with TRBJ2-7; 9 nucleotides align to TRBD1. The CDR3 consists of 15 residues. Losses at the gene ends were 1 base for V and 3 bases for J; bases not matched to a gene: 4. CDR1 and CDR2 (germline): SGHAT, FQNNGV.

This clone has just a few counts. The CDR3 DNA follows: TGTGCCAGCAGCTTAAGGGTGGCCGGCCAAGAGACCCAGTACTTC. Protein sequence: CASSLRVAGQETQYF. The chain uses TRBV7-3 and TRBJ2-5; D gene unclear. The CDR3 consists of 15 residues. Germline V lookup: CDR1 SGHTA, CDR2 FQGTGA. With 1 base removed from V and 1 base from J, the gap between germline ends came to 10 bases.

The chain joins TRBV30 to TRBJ2-3; D may be TRBD2 (7 bases). In germline, CDR1 is GTSNPN, CDR2 SVGIG (reference sequence). This CDR3 region has 14 residues. V was cut by 3 bases and J by 1 base, with 11 bases left in between. CDR3: CAWSPGGRTDTQYF. DNA of the CDR3: TGTGCCTGGAGCCCCGGGGGGCGCACAGATACGCAGTATTTT.

The chain uses TRBV7-9 and TRBJ1-1, with D tentatively TRBD1 (5 bases). The CDR3 runs 15 residues. Germline CDR1 reads SEHNR; CDR2 reads FQNEAQ (reference sequence). V was cut by 1 base and J by 1 base, with 10 bases left in between. CDR3 sequence (DNA): TGTGCCAGCAGCTTAGGGGGCGGAGGGAACACTGAAGCTTTCTTT. Its protein product is CASSLGGGGNTEAFF. The full variable domain, in which reference TRBV7-9 and TRBJ1-1 provide the parts outside the CDR3, is DTGVSQNPRHKITKRGQNVTFRCDPISEHNRLYWYRQTLGQGPEFLTYFQNEAQLEKSRLLSDRFSAERPKGSFSTLEIQRTEQGDSAMYLCASSLGGGGNTEAFFGQGTRLTVV.

This chain uses TRBV9 with TRBJ2-6; the match to TRBD2 covers 7 bases. The CDR3 covers 16 residues. Per the germline V gene, CDR1 is SGDLS and CDR2 is YYNGEE. The ends lost 4 bases at V and 0 bases at J; junction bases unmatched: 4. The CDR3 reads CASSPPGGSGANVLTF. The CDR3 bases are TGTGCCAGCAGCCCACCGGGGGGCTCTGGGGCCAACGTCCTGACTTTC.

The chain couples TRBV30 to TRBJ2-5, with D possibly matching TRBD2 (6 bases). From germline, CDR1 is GTSNPN and CDR2 SVGIG (reference sequence). This CDR3 spans 13 amino acids. V was clipped by 0 bases and J by 5 bases, with 10 bases between them. Written as DNA, the CDR3 is TGTGCCTGGAGTGTATCGGGGGTTGAGACCCAGTACTTC. Its protein is CAWSVSGVETQYF.

The chain recombines TRBV4-1 with TRBJ2-3; D is tentatively TRBD1 or TRBD2 (5 bases each). The germline V gene encodes CDR1 MGHRA and CDR2 YSYEKL. The ends were cut back, 3 bases at V and 2 bases at J, with 6 bases in the middle. The CDR3 sequence is 13 residues long. The CDR3 is CASSQGVTDTQYF. For the CDR3, the DNA is TGCGCCAGCAGCCAGGGGGTCACAGATACGCAGTATTTT.

This clone showed up just once. The gene calls are TRBV2 and TRBJ1-1; D not certain. With 7 bases removed from V and 0 bases from J, the gap between germline ends came to 12 bases. The CDR3 loop spans 14 amino acids. The germline V gene encodes CDR1 SNHLY and CDR2 FYNNEI. This chain's CDR3 is CASNTGDMNTEAFF. The CDR3 DNA reads as TGTGCCAGCAATACGGGAGATATGAACACTGAAGCTTTCTTT. The full variable domain, with the rest looked up from reference TRBV2 and TRBJ1-1, is EPEVTQTPSHQVTQMGQEVILRCVPISNHLYFYWYRQILGQKVEFLVSFYNNEISEKSEIFDDQFSVERPDGSNFTLKIRSTKLEDSAMYFCASNTGDMNTEAFFGQGTRLTVV.

The chain has TRBV7-2 and TRBJ2-3, with TRBD2 identical over 8 bases. The CDR3 is made up of 16 amino acids. Germline trimming cut 1 base from V and 2 bases from J; bases unmatched to any gene: 5. From germline, CDR1 is SGHTA and CDR2 FQGNSA. The CDR3 DNA reads as TGTGCCAGCAGCTTAGGGGGTAGCGGGACCACAGATACGCAGTATTTT. It yields the protein CASSLGGSGTTDTQYF.

This chain joins TRBV6-5 and TRBJ2-5; D gene unclear. The CDR3 totals 14 residues. Germline CDR1 reads MNHEY; CDR2 reads SVGAGI. V was cut by 2 bases and J by 5 bases, with 12 bases left in between. CDR3 DNA sequence: TGTGCCAGCAGTTACGGACGGGTTGGGGAGACCCAGTACTTC. Protein sequence: CASSYGRVGETQYF.

This clone was seen a few times. The V and J genes are TRBV10-3 and TRBJ2-7, with D possibly matching TRBD1 (6 bases). CDR1 ENHRY and CDR2 SYGVKD come from the germline V gene. The ends were cut back, 3 bases at V and 4 bases at J, with 10 bases in the middle. This CDR3 has 13 amino acids. CDR3 nucleotides: TGTGCCATCAGTGAAGCACAGGGTTACGAGCAGTACTTC. Amino acids: CAISEAQGYEQYF.

The chain joins TRBV10-3 to TRBJ2-7; D remains unclear. Deletions cut 4 bases from V and 6 bases from J, with 7 bases between. CDR3 length: 11 residues. Per germline, CDR1 ENHRY and CDR2 SYGVKD. The CDR3 DNA reads as TGTGCCATCAGTGGGTCAGGCGAGCAGTACTTC. Encoded protein: CAISGSGEQYF.

The gene calls are TRBV25-1 and TRBJ1-2; no reliable D call. V was cut by 9 bases and J by 7 bases, with 18 bases left in between. The CDR3 totals 13 residues. From germline, CDR1 is MGHDK and CDR2 SYGVNS. CDR3 nucleotide sequence: TGTGCCAGAAAGCGTCGGAACGAGAGTGGCTACACCTTC. Encoded protein: CARKRRNESGYTF.